The 14 T cell receptor beta chains reported below all come from one sample, sequenced in a study of radiation and T cells in renal cell carcinoma. This table comes from immunoSEQ multiplex PCR, and its TCRdb copy is limited to in-frame clones, with some not included. The sample includes tens of thousands of clones, 65% to 85% of them seen just once. The time point: baseline pretreatment blood. As for treatment: 15 Gy SBRT to primary tumor, nephrectomy 4 weeks later. The sequenced sample was blood, obtained from a patient whose treatment included radiotherapy and nephrectomy. All receptors come from a man in his fifties or sixties with renal cell carcinoma.

The gene calls are TRBV9 and TRBJ2-3; TRBD1 is a possible D gene (5 bases). Looked up from germline, CDR1 is SGDLS and CDR2 is YYNGEE. The V gene lost 3 bases and the J gene lost 2 bases, with 7 bases spanning the gap. CDR3 length: 13 amino acids. CDR3 DNA: TGTGCCAGCAGCGAGGGGCCCACAGATACGCAGTATTTT. This encodes CASSEGPTDTQYF. Using reference TRBV9 and TRBJ2-3 for the parts outside the CDR3, the full variable domain is DSGVTQTPKHLITATGQRVTLRCSPRSGDLSVYWYQQSLDQGLQFLIQYYNGEERAKGNILERFSAQQFPDLHSELNLSSLELGDSALYFCASSEGPTDTQYFGPGTRLTVL.

This chain joins TRBV29-1 and TRBJ2-2, with D tentatively TRBD1 (5 bases). The CDR3 is 14 amino acids. CDR1 is SQVTM and CDR2 is ANQGSEA in the germline V gene. Trimming stripped 4 bases from V and 1 base from J, with 10 bases between. In nucleotides, the CDR3 is TGCAGCGTTGCAGGGCGGCGGAACACCGGGGAGCTGTTTTTT. As protein: CSVAGRRNTGELFF.

V is TRBV19 and J is TRBJ2-5; 10 nucleotides line up with TRBD2. J was trimmed by 1 base and V by 3 bases; bases with no gene match: 5. The CDR3 runs 16 residues. The germline V gene has CDR1 LNHDA and CDR2 SQIVND (reference sequence). CDR3 sequence: CASSIGVAGGQETQYF. The CDR3 coding sequence is TGTGCCAGTAGTATCGGTGTAGCGGGAGGCCAAGAGACCCAGTACTTC.

The chain employs TRBV28 and TRBJ1-3; D is uncertain. Trimming took off 6 bases at V and 0 bases at J, with 15 bases between the two ends. This CDR3 comprises 16 residues. CDR1 and CDR2 from the germline V gene are MDHEN and SYDVKM. The CDR3 loop reads CASSSIDMSSGNTIYF. The CDR3, as DNA: TGTGCCAGCAGCAGCATCGACATGAGCTCTGGAAACACCATATATTTT.

A single count supports this clone. The chain recombines TRBV27 with TRBJ2-7; 9 bases fit TRBD2. Trimming at V came to 3 bases and at J to 3 bases, leaving 9 bases not matched to a gene. Germline V gene sequence: CDR1 MNHEY, CDR2 SMNVEV (reference sequence). The CDR3 spans 16 residues. Written as DNA, the CDR3 is TGTGCCAGCAGTTTCGGTCTAGCGGGACCCCTCTACGAGCAGTACTTC. Encoded protein: CASSFGLAGPLYEQYF.

By share, this clone counts as medium-sized. The rearrangement uses TRBV6-6 and TRBJ2-2; the D gene is possibly TRBD1 (6 bases). CDR1 is MNHNY, CDR2 SVGAGI, per germline (reference sequence). Between the trimmed V and J ends, which lost 0 bases and 0 bases, there was a span of 8 bases. The CDR3 is made up of 16 amino acids. The DNA of the CDR3 is TGTGCCAGCAGTTACTCACAGGGCGCGAACACCGGGGAGCTGTTTTTT. This gives the protein CASSYSQGANTGELFF.

The chain combines TRBV6-1 with TRBJ1-5; 7 nucleotides line up with TRBD1. This CDR3 has 17 amino acids. Germline assignment: CDR1 MNHNS and CDR2 SASEGT. The J segment lost 3 bases and the V segment lost 6 bases, leaving 14 bases of the junction unmatched. The CDR3 loop is CASREPSRQGLNQPQHF. The CDR3 bases are TGTGCCAGCAGGGAACCAAGTCGACAGGGCCTCAATCAGCCCCAGCATTTT.

The chain couples TRBV4-3 to TRBJ2-1; TRBD2 is a possible D gene (5 bases). From germline, CDR1 is LGHNA and CDR2 YSLEER. The CDR3 is 15 amino acids. The V end was cut by 0 bases, the J end by 3 bases, with 9 bases between. CDR3 loop: CASSQERGGYNEQFF. The DNA for the CDR3 is TGCGCCAGCAGCCAAGAACGTGGAGGCTACAATGAGCAGTTCTTC.

This chain connects TRBV28 to TRBJ2-5; a weak D match, TRBD1 (6 bases). CDR1 is MDHEN, CDR2 SYDVKM, per germline. The CDR3 contains 14 residues. V lost 10 bases and J lost 2, with 17 bases in between. CDR3 nucleotides: TGTGCCACCCAAGATGAAGGACAGCAAGAGACCCAGTACTTC. It translates to CATQDEGQQETQYF.

Many counts were recorded for this clone. J is TRBJ2-7 and V is TRBV4-1, with D possibly called TRBD1 or TRBD2 (6 bases each). Germline V lookup: CDR1 MGHRA, CDR2 YSYEKL. Trimming pared 0 bases from V and 5 bases from J, leaving 20 bases between. The CDR3 is 17 residues long. The CDR3 sequence: CASSQDRQGRFRDEQYF. CDR3 nucleotides: TGCGCCAGCAGCCAAGATAGGCAGGGGAGGTTTCGTGACGAGCAGTACTTC.

The gene calls are TRBV29-1 and TRBJ2-5, with 12 bases lining up with TRBD2. Germline V lookup: CDR1 SQVTM, CDR2 ANQGSEA. J lost 5 bases, V lost 7 bases, and 5 bases had no gene match. This CDR3 is built from 13 residues. CDR3 in DNA: TGCAGCGCTAGCGGGAGGGCCGGGGAGACCCAGTACTTC. Translated, it gives CSASGRAGETQYF.

The CDR3 DNA sequence: TGTGCCAGTAGTAAAGCCCCGGCTAGCGACTTCGCGGAGACCCAGTACTTC. Amino acid sequence: CASSKAPASDFAETQYF. The chain joins TRBV19 to TRBJ2-5; D is perhaps TRBD2 (6 bases). Germline V CDR1 and CDR2: LNHDA, SQIVND (reference sequence). The germline V and J ends were trimmed by 4 bases and 5 bases, with 23 bases remaining between them. The CDR3 is 17 amino acids.

This clone has just one count. The V gene is TRBV6-1, the J gene TRBJ2-7, with no clear D. Germline V gene lookup returns CDR1 MNHNS and CDR2 SASEGT. The CDR3 consists of 14 residues. V was cut by 0 bases and J by 6 bases, with 12 bases left in between. The CDR3 DNA follows: TGTGCCAGCAGTGAAGCTGCAGTCTACGGCGAGCAGTACTTC. Protein sequence: CASSEAAVYGEQYF.

The V and J genes are TRBV11-2 and TRBJ2-7, with no clear D. The CDR3 spans 11 residues. Germline CDR1 reads SGHAT; CDR2 reads FQNNGV. V gave up 5 bases and J gave up 2 bases, with 4 bases separating them. The CDR3 nucleotides are TGTGCCAGCAGCCACACCTACGAGCAGTACTTC. Protein: CASSHTYEQYF. Variable domain in full (rest from reference TRBV11-2 and TRBJ2-7): EAGVAQSPRYKIIEKRQSVAFWCNPISGHATLYWYQQILGQGPKLLIQFQNNGVVDDSQLPKDRFSAERLKGVDSTLKIQPAKLEDSAVYLCASSHTYEQYFGPGTRLTVT.